This entry concerns a single T cell receptor beta chain. This clone's antigen is unknown. Base qualities are not at hand, and no much larger clone is one base apart. The source of the sample is a study of OX40 agonist ivuxolimab in advanced cancers. Broadly, across the study: Ivuxolimab, which targeted the costimulatory receptor OX40 (CD134), was an agonistic, fully human IgG2 monoclonal antibody. Intravenous ivuxolimab was administered to patients every 2 weeks at six dose levels: 0.01, 0.1, 0.3, 1.5, 3 and 10 mg/kg. Of the approximately 54 dose-escalation patients, hepatocellular carcinoma was present in 19, melanoma in around 15, renal cell carcinoma in 9 and head and neck cancer in 9. In the dose-escalation cohort, roughly four fifths of patients were male, and the mean age was approximately 60 years, with a range of roughly 20 to 80. Patients were allowed to have had prior anti-PD-1, anti-PD-L1 or anti-CTLA-4 therapy, and 30% to 40% of the dose-escalation patients had been treated with checkpoint inhibitors. Three dose-escalation patients achieved partial responses, one with hepatocellular carcinoma and two with cutaneous melanoma. Peripheral TCRbeta sequencing aimed to test whether ivuxolimab altered TCR sequence diversity and caused clonal T-cell expansion. The paper reports the monotherapy dose-escalation portion (N ≈ 50 patients) of the phase I ivuxolimab trial. General conclusions and limits of the study: Clonal expansion of both CD4+ and CD8+ blood T cells was observed from baseline to week 6 at doses 0.1 to 3.0 mg/kg. Low levels of normalized T-cell clonal expansion were also seen in some patients who did not respond. Antigen specificity was not determined for the clonally expanded peripheral T cells. In partial responders in the 0.1-3.0 mg/kg groups, normalized peripheral clonal expansion was found to be among the lowest, especially among CD8+ T cells. After ivuxolimab, more expanded clones were found on average in CD8+ T cells than in CD4+ T cells.

Cut back by 3 bases and 8 bases, the V and J ends lie 16 bases apart. From the cysteine up to the phenylalanine, the CDR3 has a length of 14 residues. Kept here is only the CDR3 DNA, which spans 42 bases and is read in frame from base 1. Reading the germline V gene (reference sequence) gives CDR1 SEHNR and CDR2 FQNEAQ. Patients with a history of autoimmune disease or receiving systemic immunosuppression were excluded from the trial. Peripheral blood for TCR sequencing was collected from all dose cohorts at baseline, on cycle 4 day 1, and on cycle 7 day 1. The samples were taken from a phase I, first-in-human, multicenter, open-label dose-escalation trial of ivuxolimab. The trial enrolled adults with locally advanced or metastatic head and neck squamous cell, hepatocellular, melanoma or renal cell carcinoma. Before TCR sequencing, CD4+ T cells and CD8+ T cells were sorted from peripheral blood as separate populations.

To sequence the TCRbeta CDR3 region, genomic DNA was isolated from the sorted cells. TCRbeta CDR3 regions were sequenced using the immunoSEQ Assay. TCRdb carries this immuneACCESS record with in-frame sequences only. Its versions omit some clonotypes, under half of them owing to an unresolved V gene in the studies checked, with the rest unexplained. The sample contains around 34,000 clones, more than 65% of them found a single time. The ten biggest clones cover 13% to 15% of the sample. The receptor comes from an adult with an advanced solid tumor such as melanoma, head and neck, liver or kidney cancer. Sequencing was performed on CD4+ or CD8+ T cells sorted from blood, taken in a trial of the OX40 agonist ivuxolimab. Here the chain combines TRBV7-9 and TRBJ1-2; possibly the D gene is TRBD1, per 6 matching bases. CDR3 region: CASSFGGEPKGYTF. The nucleotides read TGTGCCAGCAGCTTTGGGGGCGAACCAAAGGGCTACACCTTC.